These 18 T cell receptor beta chains originate from one sample sequenced in a study of T cell responses to AZD1222 COVID-19 vaccine. Generated by immunoSEQ multiplex PCR, the TCRdb table keeps only in-frame clones and is missing some. Of tens of thousands of clones in the sample, around 90% were seen once. The starting material was peripheral blood, obtained 28 days after the second AZD1222 dose. All receptors come from an adult who received the AZD1222 COVID-19 vaccine.

This sequence joins TRBV7-3 and TRBJ2-1; 8 positions agree with TRBD2. Unmatched junction bases numbered 4, after V lost 5 bases and J lost 4 bases. Per the germline V gene, CDR1 is SGHTA and CDR2 is FQGTGA. This CDR3 spans 14 amino acids. The CDR3 DNA sequence: TGTGCCAGCAGCCCGGGACTAGAATACAATGAGCAGTTCTTC. Translation: CASSPGLEYNEQFF.

V and J are TRBV7-2 and TRBJ2-3; 8 bases are a match to TRBD2. With V trimmed by 3 bases and J by 2 bases, 4 bases remained unmatched. The CDR3 extends over 15 amino acids. Germline values: CDR1 SGHTA, CDR2 FQGNSA. CDR3 residues: CASSLGLVTTDTQYF. CDR3 in DNA: TGTGCCAGCAGCTTGGGACTAGTAACCACAGATACGCAGTATTTT. Together with reference TRBV7-2 and TRBJ2-3, the CDR3 gives the full variable domain: GAGVSQSPSNKVTEKGKDVELRCDPISGHTALYWYRQSLGQGLEFLIYFQGNSAPDKSGLPSDRFSAERTGGSVSTLTIQRTQQEDSAVYLCASSLGLVTTDTQYFGPGTRLTVL.

This sequence joins TRBV11-2 and TRBJ2-2; D not resolved. Germline CDR1 reads SGHAT; CDR2 reads FQNNGV. Trimming removed 3 bases at V and 4 bases at J, with 6 bases between. The CDR3 extends over 13 amino acids. The chain's CDR3 is CASSFASTGELFF. CDR3 DNA sequence: TGTGCCAGCAGCTTCGCAAGCACCGGGGAGCTGTTTTTT.

The chain uses TRBV6-5 and TRBJ1-6, with a possible D match to TRBD1 (5 bases). The V and J ends lost 8 bases and 16 bases respectively, with 15 bases between them. Germline CDR1 and CDR2: MNHEY and SVGAGI. The CDR3 runs 11 residues. The CDR3 spells CASGGDGILHF. CDR3 in DNA: TGTGCCAGCGGGGGGGACGGGATACTCCACTTT.

The CDR3 DNA follows: TGTGCCAGCAGTCTCCTAGCGGGGGCCCTGTTCGCGAACACCGGGGAGCTGTTTTTT. It specifies CASSLLAGALFANTGELFF. The chain couples TRBV6-6 to TRBJ2-2; 10 nucleotides match TRBD2. Unmatched junction bases numbered 12, after V lost 5 bases and J lost 0 bases. In germline, CDR1 is MNHNY, CDR2 SVGAGI (reference sequence). CDR3 length: 19 amino acids.

The rearrangement uses TRBV5-6 and TRBJ1-1, with D unclear. V dropped 4 bases and J dropped 3 bases, with 10 bases sitting between them. This CDR3 is built from 13 residues. Germline assignment: CDR1 SGHDT and CDR2 YYEEEE. CDR3 sequence: CASSPERDTEAFF. DNA for the CDR3: TGTGCCAGCAGCCCGGAACGGGACACTGAAGCTTTCTTT.

The chain has TRBV19 and TRBJ2-3; D call uncertain. This CDR3 comprises 15 residues. In germline, CDR1 is LNHDA, CDR2 SQIVND (reference sequence). Deletions cut 6 bases from V and 0 bases from J, with 13 bases between. The CDR3 reads CASRSVVTSTDTQYF. The CDR3 bases are TGTGCCAGTAGGTCAGTAGTTACTAGCACAGATACGCAGTATTTT.

The rearrangement links TRBV5-6 to TRBJ1-1; weak D call: TRBD1 (6 bases). This CDR3 has 15 amino acids. CDR1 SGHDT and CDR2 YYEEEE come from the germline V gene. With 4 bases removed from V and 5 bases from J, the gap between germline ends came to 18 bases. The CDR3 protein is CASSPIGGLGTEAFF. In DNA, the CDR3 is TGTGCCAGCAGCCCAATCGGGGGGCTAGGGACTGAAGCTTTCTTT.

Details on this clone: Within the sample, other DNA sequences also encode this same CDR3. This sequence joins TRBV18 and TRBJ1-1; D uncertain. Between the trimmed V and J ends, which lost 2 bases and 1 base, there was a span of 5 bases. CDR3 length: 13 amino acids. CDR1 KGHSH and CDR2 LQKENI come from the germline V gene. The CDR3 DNA reads as TGTGCCAGCTCACCAATGGCGAACACTGAAGCTTTCTTT. This sequence encodes CASSPMANTEAFF.

The CDR3 DNA reads TGTGCCAGCAGGGGGACAGGGCAGGGTGAGCAGTTCTTC. This encodes CASRGTGQGEQFF. The chain joins TRBV27 to TRBJ2-1; 9 bases line up with TRBD1. This CDR3 is built from 13 residues. V lost 6 bases to trimming and J lost 9 bases; unmatched junction nucleotides: 6. The germline V gene encodes CDR1 MNHEY and CDR2 SMNVEV (reference sequence).

The DNA for the CDR3 is TGTGCCAGCAGCCACCGACAGGGGGCTGGCTACACCTTC. Translation gives CASSHRQGAGYTF. V is TRBV3-1 (or the pseudogene TRBV3-2) and J is TRBJ1-2; 10 bases fit TRBD1. V trimming: 3 bases; J trimming: 7 bases; junction bases outside the gene matches: 2. Germline lookup yields CDR1 LGHDT and CDR2 YNNKEL (reference sequence). CDR3 length: 13 amino acids.

The CDR3 nucleotides read TGTGCCAGCAGCTTGACCTTAAATAATTCACCCCTCCACTTT. Amino acid sequence: CASSLTLNNSPLHF. The chain joins TRBV7-2 to TRBJ1-6; D remains unclear. Germline V gene data show CDR1 as SGHTA and CDR2 as FQGNSA. The CDR3 is 14 residues long. Trimming removed 3 bases at V and 5 bases at J, with 8 bases between. Complete variable domain (other parts from reference TRBV7-2 and TRBJ1-6): GAGVSQSPSNKVTEKGKDVELRCDPISGHTALYWYRQSLGQGLEFLIYFQGNSAPDKSGLPSDRFSAERTGGSVSTLTIQRTQQEDSAVYLCASSLTLNNSPLHFGNGTRLTVT.

J is TRBJ2-3 and V is TRBV18, with 9 bases lining up with TRBD2. Trimming at V came to 5 bases and at J to 0 bases, leaving 3 bases not matched to a gene. Germline V CDR1 and CDR2: KGHSH, LQKENI. The CDR3 length is 15 residues. CDR3 protein: CASSGTSLSTDTQYF. DNA for the CDR3: TGTGCCAGCTCAGGGACTAGCCTTAGCACAGATACGCAGTATTTT.

The chain has TRBV6-1 and TRBJ1-4; D is unresolved. Germline CDR1 MNHNS, CDR2 SASEGT. The germline V and J ends were trimmed by 1 base and 4 bases, with 13 bases remaining between them. The CDR3 totals 16 residues. CDR3 DNA: TGTGCCAGCAGTGAAGGTAAAGACGGACTTAATGAAAAACTGTTTTTT. Translated: CASSEGKDGLNEKLFF.

This clone was counted a single time. V is TRBV4-1 and J is TRBJ1-2; D is unresolved. The CDR3 contains 15 residues. V gave up 3 bases and J gave up 0 bases, with 11 bases separating them. Germline-derived CDR1 and CDR2 are MGHRA and YSYEKL. The CDR3 loop reads CASSHYIVANYGYTF. The DNA for the CDR3 is TGCGCCAGCAGCCATTATATCGTGGCTAACTATGGCTACACCTTC.

The chain employs TRBV15 and TRBJ2-5; no clear D. The germline V gene has CDR1 LNHNV and CDR2 YYDKDF (reference sequence). Between the trimmed V and J ends, which lost 3 bases and 5 bases, there was a span of 13 bases. This CDR3 has 14 residues. The chain's CDR3 is CATSRGRRLETQYF. In nucleotides, the CDR3 is TGTGCCACCAGCAGGGGTCGAAGATTGGAGACCCAGTACTTC.

The V and J genes are TRBV2 and TRBJ2-7; 10 nucleotides align to TRBD1. In germline, CDR1 is SNHLY, CDR2 FYNNEI. The CDR3 length is 12 residues. J gave up 9 bases and V 7 bases, and 6 bases lay outside the gene matches. The CDR3 is CASTAGTGVQYF. In DNA, the CDR3 is TGTGCCAGCACCGCAGGGACAGGGGTGCAGTACTTC.

V usage is TRBV6-6 and J usage is TRBJ1-6; D gene uncertain. This CDR3 spans 14 amino acids. Germline V lookup: CDR1 MNHNY, CDR2 SVGAGI (reference sequence). V shed 2 bases and J shed 6 bases, with 8 bases lying between them. The CDR3 here is CASSYEAINSPLHF. CDR3 bases: TGTGCCAGCAGTTACGAGGCCATTAATTCACCCCTCCACTTT.